The rows below give T cell receptor beta chains drawn from one sample of a study of cytomegalovirus exposure and HLA in healthy donors. Repertoires were generated with immunoSEQ multiplex PCR, while TCRdb's copy carries only in-frame clones and drops some. Seen in this sample are 150,000 to 200,000 clones; the ten most common clones hold approximately 6.4%. The material sequenced was PBMCs. The receptors originated from a man aged 30 to 39 in good health and CMV-seronegative. Each CDR3 is given with its conserved first and last residue. The order of the fields is D gene, J gene, V gene, CDR3 protein. A D gene is named only where the DNA matches it firmly.

d_call: TRBD2; j_call: TRBJ2-5; v_call: TRBV19; cdr3_aa: CASSIGLAGGLETQYF
d_call: TRBD2; j_call: TRBJ2-2; v_call: TRBV7-6; cdr3_aa: CASSLGEGNTGELFF
d_call: .; j_call: TRBJ2-1; v_call: TRBV5-8; cdr3_aa: CASSPFGQVEQFF
d_call: .; j_call: TRBJ1-6; v_call: TRBV4-1; cdr3_aa: CASSQDRTEPNSPLHF
d_call: .; j_call: TRBJ2-1; v_call: TRBV30; cdr3_aa: CAWGTTILDNEQFF
d_call: .; j_call: TRBJ2-3; v_call: TRBV11-3; cdr3_aa: CASSLVGAGASDTQYF
d_call: TRBD1; j_call: TRBJ2-7; v_call: TRBV27; cdr3_aa: CASSFRDRDGEQYF
d_call: .; j_call: TRBJ1-1; v_call: TRBV5-1; cdr3_aa: CASSPGTNIMNTEAFF
d_call: .; j_call: TRBJ1-2; v_call: TRBV20-1; cdr3_aa: CSATRGGGYTF
d_call: TRBD1; j_call: TRBJ2-2; v_call: TRBV18; cdr3_aa: CASSSGTGSTGELFF
d_call: .; j_call: TRBJ2-1; v_call: TRBV6-1; cdr3_aa: CASSESGAGHNEQFF
d_call: .; j_call: TRBJ2-2; v_call: TRBV7-8; cdr3_aa: CASSLGLANTGELFF
d_call: .; j_call: TRBJ2-3; v_call: TRBV29-1; cdr3_aa: CSVLTGLTDTQYF
d_call: .; j_call: TRBJ1-5; v_call: TRBV18; cdr3_aa: CASSPPELESNQPQHF
d_call: TRBD2; j_call: TRBJ2-5; v_call: TRBV25-1; cdr3_aa: CASSGSAGGMETQYF
d_call: TRBD1; j_call: TRBJ1-2; v_call: TRBV27; cdr3_aa: CASSPNPGTGNYGYTF
d_call: TRBD1; j_call: TRBJ2-7; v_call: TRBV2; cdr3_aa: CASRLNLQGEREQYF
d_call: TRBD1; j_call: TRBJ2-7; v_call: TRBV10-3; cdr3_aa: CALPGQVTYEQYF
d_call: .; j_call: TRBJ1-2; v_call: TRBV18; cdr3_aa: CASSPPGGIGYTF
d_call: .; j_call: TRBJ2-7; v_call: TRBV6-5; cdr3_aa: CASSLRTASYEQYF
d_call: TRBD1; j_call: TRBJ2-7; v_call: TRBV7-2; cdr3_aa: CASSYQGTGSYEQYF
d_call: TRBD1; j_call: TRBJ1-2; v_call: TRBV5-1; cdr3_aa: CASSFQGDGYTF
d_call: .; j_call: TRBJ2-2; v_call: TRBV2; cdr3_aa: CASRPQTVNTGELFF
d_call: .; j_call: TRBJ2-7; v_call: TRBV21-1; cdr3_aa: CASGGNSSYEQYF
d_call: .; j_call: TRBJ1-1; v_call: TRBV18; cdr3_aa: CASSPPSGGEAEAFF
d_call: .; j_call: TRBJ2-2; v_call: TRBV7-2; cdr3_aa: CASNGLAGAVNTGELFF
d_call: .; j_call: TRBJ2-5; v_call: TRBV10-3; cdr3_aa: CAISEGGNQETQYF
d_call: .; j_call: TRBJ1-4; v_call: TRBV7-8; cdr3_aa: CASSSIFGQRSNEKLFF